This entry describes one TCR beta chain. As yet, its antigen is unknown. Transcripts of RNA were the source for amplifying TCR beta CDR3 regions. Second-round multiplex PCR came after a first-round RT-PCR that employed HTBI primers. TCRdb reanalysed the multiplex PCR reads using MiXCR and keeps one entry per CDR3 protein. The sample holds under 200,000 distinct CDR3 sequences, under 40% seen once. The entry originates in a study of Graves' ophthalmopathy and Graves' hyperthyroidism. Donors with ophthalmopathy: moderate-to-severe activity, CAS ≥3, NOSPECS ≥4, duration under 3 months. Ineligible for inclusion were patients with other autoimmune diseases, uncontrolled infections, pregnancy or lactation. Findings and caveats of the study: Blood shared most expanded thyroid clonotypes above 0.001 frequency.

CDR1 is MNHNS, CDR2 SASEGT, per germline. V was trimmed by 11 bases and J by 3 bases, leaving 19 bases between them. The CDR3 consists of 14 residues. The TCR was taken from a woman in her forties with Graves' ophthalmopathy. Sequencing used peripheral blood. The rearrangement uses TRBV6-1 and TRBJ1-2, with D tentatively TRBD1 (5 bases). The CDR3 DNA follows: TGTGCCGGACAAGACCTACGGGGCGACTATGGCTACACCTTC. It encodes CAGQDLRGDYGYTF.